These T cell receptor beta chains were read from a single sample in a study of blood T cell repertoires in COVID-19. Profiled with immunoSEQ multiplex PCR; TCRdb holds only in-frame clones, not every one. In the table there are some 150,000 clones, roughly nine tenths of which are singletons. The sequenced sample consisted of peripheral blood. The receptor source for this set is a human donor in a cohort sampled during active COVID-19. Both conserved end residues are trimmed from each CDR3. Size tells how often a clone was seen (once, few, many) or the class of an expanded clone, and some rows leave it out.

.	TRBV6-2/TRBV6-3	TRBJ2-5	ASSYPRRGQETQY
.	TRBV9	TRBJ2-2	ASNRDQDTYTGELF
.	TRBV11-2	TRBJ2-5	ASSLGGQGSYQETQY
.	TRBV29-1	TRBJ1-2	SVVLRDYYGYT
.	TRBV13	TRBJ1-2	ASSLIGQFNYGYT
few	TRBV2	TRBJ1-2	ASFDGWANYGYT
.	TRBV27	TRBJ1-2	ASGTAYGYT
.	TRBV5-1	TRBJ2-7	ASSWDRTYEQY
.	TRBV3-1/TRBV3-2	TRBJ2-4	ASTTGDKNIQY
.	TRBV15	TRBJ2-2	ATSRDIDTGELF
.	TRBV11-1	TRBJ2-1	ASSFEGSSYNEQF
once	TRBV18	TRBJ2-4	ASSPPLAGGGNIQY
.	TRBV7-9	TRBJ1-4	ASSKFPGEEKLF
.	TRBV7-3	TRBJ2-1	ASSPDIYNEQF
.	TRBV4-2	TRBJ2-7	ASSQRDRVDEQY